This T cell receptor beta chain was recovered during a study of technical replicates of blood from several donors. The CDR3 runs to 14 residues. V lost 7 bases and J lost 0, with 9 bases in between. The germline gives CDR1 LNHDA, CDR2 SQIVND (reference sequence). Profiled with immunoSEQ multiplex PCR; TCRdb holds only in-frame clones, not every one. The data show tens of thousands of clones, with 90% to 95% seen just once and approximately 0.41% held by the top ten. This rearrangement joins TRBV19 to TRBJ1-4, with D perhaps TRBD1 (6 bases). Sequenced material: T cells isolated from PBMCs. The receptor comes from a human donor in good health. In DNA form, the CDR3 reads TGTGCCAGTACAAACAGGGCAACTAATGAAAAACTGTTTTTT. Amino acids: CASTNRATNEKLFF.